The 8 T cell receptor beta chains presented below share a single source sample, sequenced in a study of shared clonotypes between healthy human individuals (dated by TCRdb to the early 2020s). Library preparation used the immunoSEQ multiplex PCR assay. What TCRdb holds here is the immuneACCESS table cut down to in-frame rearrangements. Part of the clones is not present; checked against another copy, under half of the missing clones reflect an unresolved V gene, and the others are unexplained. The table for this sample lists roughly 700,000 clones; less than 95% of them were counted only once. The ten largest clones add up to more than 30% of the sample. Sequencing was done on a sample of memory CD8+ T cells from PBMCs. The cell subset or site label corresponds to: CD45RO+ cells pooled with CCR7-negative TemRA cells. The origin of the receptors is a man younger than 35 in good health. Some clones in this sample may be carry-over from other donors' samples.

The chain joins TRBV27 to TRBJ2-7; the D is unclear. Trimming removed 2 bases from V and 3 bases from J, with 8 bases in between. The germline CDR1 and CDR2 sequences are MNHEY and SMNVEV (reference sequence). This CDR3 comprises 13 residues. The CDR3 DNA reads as TGTGCCAGCAGTTTAACTGTCTACTACGAGCAGTACTTC. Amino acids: CASSLTVYYEQYF.

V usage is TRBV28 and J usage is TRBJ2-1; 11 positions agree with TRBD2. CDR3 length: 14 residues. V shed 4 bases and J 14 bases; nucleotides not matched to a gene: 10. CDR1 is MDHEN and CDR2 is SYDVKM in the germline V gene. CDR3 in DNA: TGTGCCAGCAGTTCGCAAGGACTAGCGGGTCTTGAGTTCTTC. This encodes CASSSQGLAGLEFF.

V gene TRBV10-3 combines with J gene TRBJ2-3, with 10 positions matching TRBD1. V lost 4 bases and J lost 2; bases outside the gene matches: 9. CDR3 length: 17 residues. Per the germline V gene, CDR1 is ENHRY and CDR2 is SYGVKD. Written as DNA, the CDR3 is TGTGCCATCAGTGTCTCCACGGGGACAGGGGACACAGATACGCAGTATTTT. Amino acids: CAISVSTGTGDTDTQYF.

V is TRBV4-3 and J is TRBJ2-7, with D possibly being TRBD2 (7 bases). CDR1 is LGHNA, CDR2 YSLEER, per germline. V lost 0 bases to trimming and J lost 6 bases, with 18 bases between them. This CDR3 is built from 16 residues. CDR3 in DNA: TGCGCCAGCAGCCAAGATCGGGCTAGCGGAGGGGGCGAGCAGTACTTC. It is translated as CASSQDRASGGGEQYF.

CDR3 residues: CASTSGLAGLYEQYF. Written as DNA, the CDR3 is TGTGCCAGCACATCGGGACTAGCGGGACTCTACGAGCAGTACTTC. The rearrangement joins TRBV6-1 to TRBJ2-7; TRBD2 aligns across 13 bases. Per the germline V gene, CDR1 is MNHNS and CDR2 is SASEGT. CDR3 size: 15 residues. J was trimmed by 3 bases and V by 7 bases; bases with no gene match: 6.

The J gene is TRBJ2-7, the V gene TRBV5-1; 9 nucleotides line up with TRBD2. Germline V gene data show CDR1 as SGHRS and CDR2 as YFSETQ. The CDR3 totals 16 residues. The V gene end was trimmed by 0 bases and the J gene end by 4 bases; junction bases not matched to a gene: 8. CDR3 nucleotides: TGCGCCAGCAGCTTGGGGGTAGCGGGAGTGGCTTACGAGCAGTACTTC. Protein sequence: CASSLGVAGVAYEQYF.

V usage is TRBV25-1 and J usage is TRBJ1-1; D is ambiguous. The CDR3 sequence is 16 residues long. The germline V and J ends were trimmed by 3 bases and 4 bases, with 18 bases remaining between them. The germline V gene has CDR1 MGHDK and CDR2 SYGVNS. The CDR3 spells CASSDPDGEWGTEAFF. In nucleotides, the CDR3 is TGTGCCAGCAGTGATCCTGACGGGGAATGGGGCACTGAAGCTTTCTTT.

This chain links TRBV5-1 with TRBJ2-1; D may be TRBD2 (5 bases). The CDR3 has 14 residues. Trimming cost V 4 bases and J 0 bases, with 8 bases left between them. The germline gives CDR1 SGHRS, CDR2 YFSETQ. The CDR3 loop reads CASSTLDSYNEQFF. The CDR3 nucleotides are TGCGCCAGCAGCACACTAGACTCCTACAATGAGCAGTTCTTC.